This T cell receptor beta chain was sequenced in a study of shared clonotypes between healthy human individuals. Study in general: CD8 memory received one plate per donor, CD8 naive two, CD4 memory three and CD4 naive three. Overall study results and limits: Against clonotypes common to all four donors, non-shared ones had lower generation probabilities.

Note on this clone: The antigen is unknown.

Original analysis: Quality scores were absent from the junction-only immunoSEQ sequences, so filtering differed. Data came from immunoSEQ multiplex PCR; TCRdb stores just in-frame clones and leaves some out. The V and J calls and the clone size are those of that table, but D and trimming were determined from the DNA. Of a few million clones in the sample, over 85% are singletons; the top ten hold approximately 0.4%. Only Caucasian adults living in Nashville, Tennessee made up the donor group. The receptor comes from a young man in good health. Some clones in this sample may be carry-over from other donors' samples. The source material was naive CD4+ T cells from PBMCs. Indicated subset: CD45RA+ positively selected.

The CDR3 is CASSEYSQREAYTDTQYF. The CDR3 nucleotides are TGTGCCAGCAGTGAATATAGTCAGCGGGAGGCCTACACAGATACGCAGTATTTT. The gene calls are TRBV25-1 and TRBJ2-3, with TRBD2 identical over 9 bases. CDR3 size: 18 residues. The V gene end was trimmed by 0 bases and the J gene end by 2 bases; junction bases not matched to a gene: 9. Germline lookup yields CDR1 MGHDK and CDR2 SYGVNS.